These 23 T cell receptor beta chains were sequenced from one sample in a study of blood T cell repertoires in COVID-19. Produced via immunoSEQ multiplex PCR; TCRdb's table is partial and in-frame only. The sample contains some 140,000 clones, roughly 91% of which appear only once. Sequencing used peripheral blood. The receptor set was obtained from a man aged 45-60 years with active or convalescent COVID-19.

This rearrangement joins TRBV7-8 to TRBJ2-7, with 7 bases identical to TRBD1. V was clipped by 5 bases and J by 3 bases; unmatched bases: 13. The length of the CDR3 is 16 residues. The germline CDR1 and CDR2 sequences are SGHVS and FQNEAQ. The CDR3 region has the DNA TGTGCCAGCAGCGCCCGACCCCTACAGGGGTTCTACGAGCAGTACTTC. It translates to CASSARPLQGFYEQYF.

The chain links TRBV10-3 to TRBJ2-3; 11 positions agree with TRBD2. Germline V CDR1 and CDR2: ENHRY, SYGVKD. V gave up 3 bases and J gave up 5 bases; unmatched junction bases: 7. The CDR3 extends over 16 amino acids. The CDR3 DNA sequence: TGTGCCATCAGTGATTTAGCGGGGGGGCGCGGAGATACGCAGTATTTT. Its translation is CAISDLAGGRGDTQYF.

The chain is built from TRBV9 and TRBJ2-3, with a weak D call TRBD1 (5 bases). In germline, CDR1 is SGDLS, CDR2 YYNGEE. The CDR3 spans 15 residues. V lost 0 bases to trimming and J lost 4 bases, with 12 bases between them. In DNA, the CDR3 is TGTGCCAGCAGCGTAGCCCCCCAGGGATCAGATACGCAGTATTTT. As protein: CASSVAPQGSDTQYF. Drawing the rest from reference TRBV9 and TRBJ2-3, the complete variable domain is DSGVTQTPKHLITATGQRVTLRCSPRSGDLSVYWYQQSLDQGLQFLIQYYNGEERAKGNILERFSAQQFPDLHSELNLSSLELGDSALYFCASSVAPQGSDTQYFGPGTRLTVL.

This sequence joins TRBV6-1 and TRBJ2-7; 9 nucleotides match TRBD1. Germline V gene sequence: CDR1 MNHNS, CDR2 SASEGT. This CDR3 has 14 amino acids. Losses at the gene ends were 3 bases for V and 3 bases for J; bases not matched to a gene: 3. The CDR3 protein is CASSELTGGYEQYF. In DNA form, the CDR3 reads TGTGCCAGCAGTGAGTTGACAGGGGGCTACGAGCAGTACTTC.

The V gene is TRBV9, the J gene TRBJ2-7, with TRBD2 matching 15 bases. Germline trimming cut 4 bases from V and 5 bases from J; bases unmatched to any gene: 7. CDR3 size: 16 residues. Germline V gene data show CDR1 as SGDLS and CDR2 as YYNGEE. CDR3 loop: CASSTRTSGGANEQYF. Here the CDR3 DNA reads TGTGCCAGCAGCACCCGGACTAGCGGGGGGGCAAACGAGCAGTACTTC.

The chain has TRBV28 and TRBJ1-5; D might be TRBD1 (6 bases). The CDR3 covers 13 residues. V was pared by 2 bases and J by 10 bases, with 12 bases between. Germline-derived CDR1 and CDR2 are MDHEN and SYDVKM. The CDR3: CASSLARGEPQHF. The CDR3 DNA is TGTGCCAGCAGTTTAGCCAGGGGCGAACCCCAGCATTTT.

The genes are TRBV11-2 and TRBJ2-1; TRBD2 agrees at 8 bases. The CDR3 is made up of 15 amino acids. CDR1 SGHAT and CDR2 FQNNGV come from the germline V gene. V was clipped by 3 bases and J by 8 bases; unmatched bases: 9. This CDR3 reads CASSFQPGLGDEQFF. CDR3 DNA: TGTGCCAGCAGCTTCCAACCGGGACTAGGGGATGAGCAGTTCTTC.

The CDR3 bases are TGCGCCAGCAGCTTGGATCCCGGGACAGGGCCCCTTAACTATGGCTACACCTTC. Translated, it gives CASSLDPGTGPLNYGYTF. The rearrangement links TRBV5-1 to TRBJ1-2; TRBD1 matches at 9 bases. The CDR3 is 18 amino acids. Trimming at V came to 0 bases and at J to 1 base, leaving 10 bases not matched to a gene. From germline, CDR1 is SGHRS and CDR2 YFSETQ.

This clone was seen only a few times. The V gene is TRBV2, the J gene TRBJ2-2, with 12 nucleotides matching TRBD2. CDR3 length equals 15 residues. The J segment lost 3 bases and the V segment lost 6 bases, leaving 2 bases of the junction unmatched. Per germline, CDR1 SNHLY and CDR2 FYNNEI. Here the CDR3 DNA reads TGTGCCAGCAGATGGACTAGCGGGGACACCGGGGAGCTGTTTTTT. Its translation is CASRWTSGDTGELFF.

The chain recombines TRBV5-6 with TRBJ1-5; D unclear. The CDR3 covers 16 residues. Germline CDR1 reads SGHDT; CDR2 reads YYEEEE. Trimming cost V 1 base and J 0 bases, with 11 bases left between them. Here the CDR3 DNA reads TGTGCCAGCAGCTTGATGGCCCCCAATAGCAATCAGCCCCAGCATTTT. Translated, it gives CASSLMAPNSNQPQHF.

The V call is TRBV5-1, the J call TRBJ2-7; 7 bases align to TRBD1. V shed 6 bases, J shed 1 base, and the junction held 7 bases outside the gene matches. Germline assignment: CDR1 SGHRS and CDR2 YFSETQ. The CDR3 consists of 14 residues. The CDR3 loop reads CASTRDSPSYEQYF. The CDR3 DNA is TGCGCCAGCACCCGGGACAGTCCTTCCTACGAGCAGTACTTC.

The V gene is TRBV7-9, the J gene TRBJ1-3; D not certain. Trimming cost V 5 bases and J 3 bases, with 8 bases left between them. CDR1 SEHNR and CDR2 FQNEAQ come from the germline V gene (reference sequence). This CDR3 contains 13 residues. The CDR3 loop is CASSLTIGNTIYF. The CDR3 DNA reads TGTGCCAGCAGCCTGACTATTGGAAACACCATATATTTT.

The genes are TRBV7-9 and TRBJ1-5; D may be TRBD1 (5 bases). CDR1 SEHNR and CDR2 FQNEAQ come from the germline V gene (reference sequence). The V end lost 1 base, the J end lost 1 base, and 17 bases lay between the germline ends. The CDR3 sequence is 18 residues long. CDR3 region: CASSLEFGGFFSNQPQHF. The CDR3 region has the DNA TGTGCCAGCAGCTTAGAGTTCGGGGGATTCTTCAGCAATCAGCCCCAGCATTTT. The whole variable domain, remainder taken from reference TRBV7-9 and TRBJ1-5, is DTGVSQNPRHKITKRGQNVTFRCDPISEHNRLYWYRQTLGQGPEFLTYFQNEAQLEKSRLLSDRFSAERPKGSFSTLEIQRTEQGDSAMYLCASSLEFGGFFSNQPQHFGDGTRLSIL.

This clone was counted only a few times. The chain employs TRBV6-1 and TRBJ1-6; 7 bases align to TRBD1. The CDR3 is made up of 16 amino acids. J gave up 7 bases and V 2 bases, and 8 bases lay outside the gene matches. Germline values: CDR1 MNHNS, CDR2 SASEGT. The CDR3 reads CASSESTGARNSPLHF. The CDR3 nucleotides are TGTGCCAGCAGTGAATCTACAGGGGCGAGGAATTCACCCCTCCACTTT.

The V call is TRBV27, the J call TRBJ2-7, with 8 positions matching TRBD2. This CDR3 is built from 13 residues. Germline V gene sequence: CDR1 MNHEY, CDR2 SMNVEV (reference sequence). The ends lost 7 bases at V and 6 bases at J; junction bases unmatched: 8. CDR3 sequence (DNA): TGTGCCAGCACTATTGCGGGAGGTTCCGAGCAGTACTTC. Translated: CASTIAGGSEQYF.

This clone has a single count. The chain recombines TRBV7-2 with TRBJ2-7; 9 bases are shared with TRBD1. V shed 5 bases, J shed 12 bases, and the junction held 11 bases outside the gene matches. This CDR3 comprises 13 residues. The germline V gene encodes CDR1 SGHTA and CDR2 FQGNSA. CDR3 in amino acids: CASSIRTGERGYF. The DNA for the CDR3 is TGTGCCAGCAGCATAAGGACAGGGGAAAGGGGGTACTTC.

V and J are TRBV5-1 and TRBJ1-6, with 11 bases matching TRBD1. The CDR3 covers 17 residues. The germline gives CDR1 SGHRS, CDR2 YFSETQ. Unmatched junction bases numbered 3, after V lost 4 bases and J lost 0 bases. CDR3: CASSPGQGDSYNSPLHF. The CDR3 bases are TGCGCCAGCAGCCCGGGACAGGGGGACTCCTATAATTCACCCCTCCACTTT.

J is TRBJ2-1 and V is TRBV24-1; TRBD2 matches 8 bases. Germline loops: CDR1 KGHDR, CDR2 SFDVKD. CDR3 length: 16 residues. After removal of 3 bases from V and 6 bases from J, the junction contained 9 bases not matched to a gene. CDR3 protein: CATSDPGSSGANEQFF. The DNA for the CDR3 is TGTGCCACCAGTGATCCCGGTAGTAGCGGGGCCAATGAGCAGTTCTTC.

Only one count was recorded for this clone. This chain links TRBV30 with TRBJ2-7; 15 positions match TRBD2. Germline V gene sequence: CDR1 GTSNPN, CDR2 SVGIG (reference sequence). V was clipped by 3 bases and J by 3 bases; unmatched bases: 12. The CDR3 has 18 residues. In nucleotides, the CDR3 is TGTGCCTGGAGGAGGACTAGCGGGAGGGCGCCACCACACTACGAGCAGTACTTC. Translating it yields CAWRRTSGRAPPHYEQYF.

V usage is TRBV2 and J usage is TRBJ2-2; D is ambiguous. This CDR3 has 14 amino acids. Germline assignment: CDR1 SNHLY and CDR2 FYNNEI. Trimming took 10 bases from V and 2 from J, leaving 14 bases between them. The CDR3 region is CATHKYTNTGELFF. CDR3 DNA sequence: TGTGCCACACATAAATACACCAACACCGGGGAGCTGTTTTTT.

The chain is built from TRBV18 and TRBJ2-1; TRBD2 aligns across 8 bases. The trim removed 3 bases at V and 1 base at J, leaving 8 bases unmatched. The CDR3 consists of 17 residues. Looked up from germline, CDR1 is KGHSH and CDR2 is LQKENI. The DNA of the CDR3 is TGTGCCAGCTCACCTCGGGGTAGCGGGACATCCTACAATGAGCAGTTCTTC. Amino acids: CASSPRGSGTSYNEQFF. Filled out from reference TRBV18 and TRBJ2-1, the complete variable domain reads NAGVMQNPRHLVRRRGQEARLRCSPMKGHSHVYWYRQLPEEGLKFMVYLQKENIIDESGMPKERFSAEFPKEGPSILRIQQVVRGDSAAYFCASSPRGSGTSYNEQFFGPGTRLTVL.

V is TRBV7-2 and J is TRBJ2-2, with 15 bases that match TRBD2. V shed 5 bases, J shed 5 bases, and the junction held 6 bases outside the gene matches. Germline CDR1 reads SGHTA; CDR2 reads FQGNSA. The CDR3 runs to 17 residues. CDR3 residues: CASSPPGLAGGTGELFF. The CDR3 coding sequence is TGTGCCAGCAGCCCACCGGGACTAGCGGGAGGAACCGGGGAGCTGTTTTTT.

The chain joins TRBV10-1 to TRBJ1-2; no clear D gene. In germline, CDR1 is WNHNN, CDR2 SYGVQD (reference sequence). CDR3 length: 13 residues. V lost 5 bases and J lost 8, with 15 bases in between. DNA of the CDR3: TGCGCCAGCAGTCCCGGGTCCATCGGAGGCTACACCTTC. This encodes CASSPGSIGGYTF.